Many counts were recorded for the clone carrying this T cell receptor (beta chain). The antigen is undetermined. With 6 bases clipped from V and 4 bases from J, the junction kept 7 bases outside the gene matches. This CDR3 contains 13 residues. CDR1 is DFQATT, CDR2 SNEGSKA, per germline (reference sequence). TCR beta CDR3 sequences were amplified from RNA transcripts. First-round RT-PCR with HTBI primers amplified the TCR CDR3 region. One entry per CDR3 protein results from TCRdb running MiXCR on the multiplex PCR reads. Of fewer than 650,000 distinct CDR3 sequences detected, around 15% appear once; the ten largest clones hold roughly 4.5%. This record comes from a study of T cells in Graves' hyperthyroidism and ophthalmopathy. Study results and caveats: Ophthalmopathy got predicted by the model a median approximately six months before its onset.

This clonotype was sampled from a woman aged 40 to 50 with Graves' ophthalmopathy. This chain connects TRBV20-1 to TRBJ2-5; 8 nucleotides align to TRBD2. Sequencing used blood. CDR3 amino acids: CSAREGTLETQYF. In DNA form, the CDR3 reads TGCAGTGCCCGGGAGGGGACGCTAGAGACCCAGTACTTC.